This is a list of T cell receptor beta chains from one sample in a study of T cell responses to AZD1222 COVID-19 vaccine. Using immunoSEQ multiplex PCR, the repertoire was profiled, and TCRdb retains in-frame clones only, with some absent. The sample has approximately 200,000 clones, around 94% seen once. The specimen comprised peripheral blood, sampled 28 days after the second dose of the MenACWY control vaccine. The source is an adult who received the MenACWY meningococcal vaccine as a control. CDR3s include the opening cysteine and the closing phenylalanine or tryptophan. D genes are given only for firm matches. For some rows the clone size is stated as once, few or many, or as a class when expanded; others skip it.

J: TRBJ1-2
V: TRBV5-1
D: TRBD1
size: .
CDR3: CASSLGQGNYGYTF
DNA: TGCGCCAGCAGCCTTGGACAGGGGAACTATGGCTACACCTTC

J: TRBJ1-6
V: TRBV5-4
D: .
size: .
CDR3: CASSFQGGGSPLHF
DNA: TGTGCCAGCAGTTTCCAAGGGGGGGGTTCACCCCTCCACTTT

J: TRBJ1-2
V: TRBV2
D: TRBD1
size: .
CDR3: CASSVGTGGNGYTF
DNA: TGTGCCAGCAGCGTCGGGACAGGGGGGAATGGCTACACCTTC

J: TRBJ2-7
V: TRBV6-1
D: .
size: .
CDR3: CASSETGPYEQYF
DNA: TGTGCCAGCAGTGAAACCGGGCCCTACGAGCAGTACTTC

J: TRBJ1-4
V: TRBV30
D: TRBD1
size: once
CDR3: CAWREQGAREKLFF
DNA: TGTGCCTGGAGGGAACAGGGGGCTCGTGAAAAACTGTTTTTT

J: TRBJ1-3
V: TRBV4-1
D: .
size: .
CDR3: CASSYGGSGNTIYF
DNA: TGCGCCAGCAGCTACGGGGGCTCTGGAAACACCATATATTTT

J: TRBJ1-2
V: TRBV7-6
D: .
size: .
CDR3: CASSPGTPYNYGYTF
DNA: TGTGCCAGCAGCCCCGGGACACCTTACAACTATGGCTACACCTTC

J: TRBJ2-1
V: TRBV9
D: .
size: .
CDR3: CASSVEVRIGYNEQFF
DNA: TGTGCCAGCAGCGTAGAGGTACGGATAGGCTACAATGAGCAGTTCTTC

J: TRBJ2-7
V: TRBV25-1
D: TRBD2
size: .
CDR3: CASSSPLGTSGRGEQYF
DNA: TGTGCCAGCAGTTCCCCCCTCGGGACTAGCGGGAGAGGCGAGCAGTACTTC

J: TRBJ1-4
V: TRBV5-8
D: .
size: once
CDR3: CASRFGRLNEKLFF
DNA: TGTGCCAGCAGGTTTGGACGGCTTAATGAAAAACTGTTTTTT

J: TRBJ1-2
V: TRBV4-2
D: TRBD1
size: once
CDR3: CASSQRQGPNYGYTF
DNA: TGTGCCAGCAGCCAACGACAGGGGCCTAACTATGGCTACACCTTC

J: TRBJ2-7
V: TRBV28
D: .
size: .
CDR3: CASSTPYEQYF
DNA: TGTGCCAGCAGTACCCCCTACGAGCAGTACTTC

J: TRBJ1-1
V: TRBV30
D: .
size: .
CDR3: CAWSVEANTEAFF
DNA: TGTGCCTGGAGCGTGGAGGCGAACACTGAAGCTTTCTTT

J: TRBJ1-1
V: TRBV7-8
D: .
size: .
CDR3: CASSLAYRDIEAFF
DNA: TGTGCCAGCAGCTTAGCGTACAGAGACATAGAAGCTTTCTTT

J: TRBJ2-7
V: TRBV24-1
D: .
size: .
CDR3: CATSGGQGHQEDEQYF
DNA: TGTGCCACCAGTGGGGGGCAAGGACATCAAGAGGACGAGCAGTACTTC

J: TRBJ1-1
V: TRBV30
D: .
size: .
CDR3: CAWSPRYSLKFTEAFF
DNA: TGTGCCTGGAGTCCTAGGTATTCCCTGAAATTCACTGAAGCTTTCTTT

J: TRBJ1-2
V: TRBV28
D: .
size: .
CDR3: CATTGGGAKDGYTF
DNA: TGTGCCACCACCGGTGGGGGGGCGAAGGATGGCTACACCTTC

J: TRBJ2-7
V: TRBV2
D: TRBD2
size: .
CDR3: CASSRTSGSYEQYF
DNA: TGTGCCAGCAGCAGGACTAGCGGATCCTACGAGCAGTACTTC

J: TRBJ2-1
V: TRBV19
D: .
size: .
CDR3: CASSMYPAVDEQFF
DNA: TGTGCCAGTAGTATGTATCCAGCGGTGGATGAGCAGTTCTTC

J: TRBJ2-7
V: TRBV5-6
D: .
size: .
CDR3: CASSQPRGTNPYEQYF
DNA: TGTGCCAGCAGCCAGCCGCGCGGGACAAACCCCTACGAGCAGTACTTC

J: TRBJ2-7
V: TRBV5-8
D: .
size: .
CDR3: CASSYPIGITNYEQYF
DNA: TGTGCCAGCAGCTACCCAATAGGAATAACGAACTACGAGCAGTACTTC

J: TRBJ2-3
V: TRBV19
D: .
size: .
CDR3: CASSMGHRTDTQYF
DNA: TGTGCCAGTAGTATGGGACACCGCACAGATACGCAGTATTTT

J: TRBJ2-1
V: TRBV29-1
D: TRBD2
size: .
CDR3: CSVAGTSGRANEQFF
DNA: TGCAGCGTCGCCGGGACTAGCGGGAGGGCCAATGAGCAGTTCTTC

J: TRBJ1-3
V: TRBV2
D: TRBD1
size: .
CDR3: CASSAQGGWPGNTIYF
DNA: TGTGCCAGCAGTGCCCAGGGGGGTTGGCCTGGAAACACCATATATTTT

J: TRBJ2-7
V: TRBV7-3
D: TRBD1
size: .
CDR3: CASSFTGGDEQYF
DNA: TGTGCCAGCAGCTTTACAGGGGGCGACGAGCAGTACTTC

J: TRBJ1-2
V: TRBV30
D: TRBD1
size: .
CDR3: CAWRGTGRPGYTF
DNA: TGTGCCTGGAGGGGGACAGGAAGGCCCGGCTACACCTTC

J: TRBJ1-2
V: TRBV18
D: .
size: .
CDR3: CASSPLGGHYTF
DNA: TGTGCCAGCTCACCACTTGGGGGACACTACACCTTC

J: TRBJ2-7
V: TRBV4-1
D: .
size: once
CDR3: CASSQGEADYEQYF
DNA: TGCGCCAGCAGCCAAGGAGAAGCGGACTACGAGCAGTACTTC

J: TRBJ2-3
V: TRBV27
D: .
size: once
CDR3: CASTMGTVSTDTQYF
DNA: TGTGCCAGCACCATGGGGACTGTTAGTACAGATACGCAGTATTTT

J: TRBJ1-4
V: TRBV4-2
D: TRBD1
size: .
CDR3: CASSQADRDGEKLFF
DNA: TGTGCCAGCAGCCAAGCGGACAGGGATGGGGAAAAACTGTTTTTT

J: TRBJ2-1
V: TRBV27
D: TRBD1
size: .
CDR3: CASSHTGTGPLDEQFF
DNA: TGTGCCAGCAGTCACACCGGGACAGGTCCCTTAGATGAGCAGTTCTTC

J: TRBJ2-7
V: TRBV28
D: TRBD2
size: .
CDR3: CASSGTSGGAGLEQYF
DNA: TGTGCCAGCAGTGGGACTAGCGGGGGGGCCGGACTCGAGCAGTACTTC

J: TRBJ1-2
V: TRBV5-1
D: TRBD1
size: few
CDR3: CASSSRQGNYGYTF
DNA: TGCGCCAGCAGCTCCCGACAGGGGAACTATGGCTACACCTTC

J: TRBJ1-2
V: TRBV6-2/TRBV6-3
D: .
size: .
CDR3: CASSSGANYGYTF
DNA: TGTGCCAGCAGTTCCGGGGCCAACTATGGCTACACCTTC

J: TRBJ2-7
V: TRBV28
D: .
size: .
CDR3: CASSLSRDAAGNSYEQYF
DNA: TGTGCCAGCAGTTTATCCCGGGATGCGGCGGGCAACTCCTACGAGCAGTACTTC

J: TRBJ2-7
V: TRBV29-1
D: .
size: .
CDR3: CSVPGRHPYEQYF
DNA: TGCAGCGTCCCGGGGCGGCATCCCTACGAGCAGTACTTC

J: TRBJ1-2
V: TRBV7-2
D: TRBD1
size: .
CDR3: CASSLDRGWVGYTF
DNA: TGTGCCAGCAGTTTGGACAGGGGATGGGTAGGCTACACCTTC

J: TRBJ2-3
V: TRBV7-8
D: TRBD2
size: .
CDR3: CASSLRRTSGRSPTDTQYF
DNA: TGTGCCAGCAGCTTACGGCGGACTAGCGGGAGGTCACCTACAGATACGCAGTATTTT

J: TRBJ1-2
V: TRBV19
D: TRBD1
size: few
CDR3: CASSVGIGTGIGYTF
DNA: TGTGCCAGTAGTGTAGGCATCGGGACAGGGATTGGCTACACCTTC

J: TRBJ2-7
V: TRBV4-3
D: TRBD2
size: .
CDR3: CASSQDSTSGGYEQYF
DNA: TGCGCCAGCAGCCAAGATAGCACTAGCGGGGGGTACGAGCAGTACTTC